Listed here are 31 T cell receptor beta chains from one sample, sequenced in a study of T cells in Graves' hyperthyroidism and ophthalmopathy. TCR beta CDR3 regions were amplified from RNA. The HTBI primer set drove a first-round RT-PCR of the TCR CDR3. Via MiXCR, TCRdb re-called the multiplex PCR reads, giving one row per CDR3 protein. The sample lists roughly 580,000 distinct CDR3 sequences, around 46% occurring once. Sample: peripheral blood or thyroid tissue (not recorded which). The origin of the receptors is a woman aged 18 to 35 with Graves' hyperthyroidism.

This clonotype was recorded many times. Germline is not matched at one junction end, which may reflect a read error. V usage is TRBV7-8 and J usage is TRBJ1-1, with a possible D match to TRBD1 (5 bases). The CDR3 sequence is 12 residues long. Germline loops: CDR1 SGHVS, CDR2 FQNEAQ. This chain's CDR3 is CASSFSAGPRNF. CDR3 nucleotides: TGTGCCAGCAGCTTTTCTGCGGGGCCGCGGAACTTT.

Many counts were recorded for this clonotype. The chain carries TRBV2 and TRBJ1-2; no definite D call. This CDR3 comprises 11 residues. Trimming removed 10 bases at V and 8 bases at J, with 14 bases between. The germline gives CDR1 SNHLY, CDR2 FYNNEI. The CDR3 region is CATNENIGYTF. The CDR3 coding sequence is TGTGCCACAAACGAGAATATCGGCTACACCTTC.

The chain employs TRBV25-1 and TRBJ2-7, with D maybe TRBD1 (7 bases). The germline V gene encodes CDR1 MGHDK and CDR2 SYGVNS. The CDR3 is 15 amino acids. V was pared by 0 bases and J by 5 bases, with 14 bases between. This CDR3 is CASSEYGRGGNEQYF. The DNA of the CDR3 is TGTGCCAGCAGTGAATACGGGAGAGGGGGCAACGAGCAGTACTTC.

This clonotype occurred a few times. The rearrangement joins TRBV25-1 to TRBJ2-3; 10 nucleotides agree with TRBD2. The V gene end was trimmed by 2 bases and the J gene end by 4 bases; junction bases not matched to a gene: 3. Germline V gene data show CDR1 as MGHDK and CDR2 as SYGVNS. CDR3 size: 15 residues. CDR3: CASSELAGVADTQYF. The CDR3 nucleotides are TGTGCCAGCAGTGAACTAGCGGGAGTAGCAGATACGCAGTATTTT. The complete variable domain, with remaining parts taken from reference TRBV25-1 and TRBJ2-3, reads EADIYQTPRYLVIGTGKKITLECSQTMGHDKMYWYQQDPGMELHLIHYSYGVNSTEKGDLSSESTVSRIRTEHFPLTLESARPSHTSQYLCASSELAGVADTQYFGPGTRLTVL.

Concerning this clonotype: Just one base apart from a much larger clone, this may be a read error. The CDR3 loop reads CSVEGGAGEKLFF. The CDR3 nucleotides are TGCAGCGTTGAAGGGGGGGCAGGTGAAAAACTGTTTTTT. This chain links TRBV29-1 with TRBJ1-4, with D maybe TRBD1 (6 bases). Trimming pared 1 base from V and 7 bases from J, leaving 10 bases between. The germline gives CDR1 SQVTM, CDR2 ANQGSEA. CDR3 length equals 13 residues.

This clonotype was recorded many times. The chain joins TRBV24-1 to TRBJ1-1; D gene unclear. Germline assignment: CDR1 KGHDR and CDR2 SFDVKD. The CDR3 sequence is 12 residues long. Trimming removed 12 bases at V and 1 base at J, with 11 bases between. CDR3 sequence (DNA): TGTGCCTCCCAGGATTGGAACACTGAAGCTTTCTTT. Translating it yields CASQDWNTEAFF.

V and J are TRBV20-1 and TRBJ2-5, with D perhaps matching TRBD2 (6 bases). The V end was cut by 3 bases, the J end by 2 bases, with 13 bases between. Germline V CDR1 and CDR2: DFQATT, SNEGSKA (reference sequence). The CDR3 has 14 residues. CDR3 residues: CSASRTGAQETQYF. The CDR3 DNA follows: TGCAGTGCTAGTCGGACGGGAGCGCAAGAGACCCAGTACTTC.

This clonotype was detected once. The V gene is TRBV4-3, the J gene TRBJ1-5, with 9 bases identical to TRBD1. Trimming at V came to 2 bases and at J to 4 bases, leaving 6 bases not matched to a gene. The CDR3 totals 16 residues. Germline V gene lookup returns CDR1 LGHNA and CDR2 YSLEER. This CDR3 reads CASSQPGQGKNQPQHF. The CDR3 region has the DNA TGCGCCAGCAGCCAACCCGGACAGGGGAAGAATCAGCCCCAGCATTTT.

The V gene is TRBV20-1, the J gene TRBJ2-7; 9 bases are shared with TRBD2. The CDR3 is made up of 13 amino acids. Germline CDR1 DFQATT, CDR2 SNEGSKA (reference sequence). The junction had 10 bases not matched to a gene; V was cut back by 6 bases and J by 7 bases. CDR3 region: CSARPGLAKEQYF. The CDR3 DNA is TGCAGTGCAAGACCCGGACTAGCGAAAGAGCAGTACTTC.

The chain joins TRBV7-9 to TRBJ2-2; the D is unclear. The V end was cut by 0 bases, the J end by 1 base, with 3 bases between. The CDR3 runs 14 residues. The germline V gene encodes CDR1 SEHNR and CDR2 FQNEAQ (reference sequence). The DNA of the CDR3 is TGTGCCAGCAGCTTAGCGCAGAACACCGGGGAGCTGTTTTTT. Translated: CASSLAQNTGELFF. The full variable domain, in which reference TRBV7-9 and TRBJ2-2 provide the parts outside the CDR3, is DTGVSQNPRHKITKRGQNVTFRCDPISEHNRLYWYRQTLGQGPEFLTYFQNEAQLEKSRLLSDRFSAERPKGSFSTLEIQRTEQGDSAMYLCASSLAQNTGELFFGEGSRLTVL.

This clonotype was observed many times. V is TRBV12-3 or TRBV12-4 and J is TRBJ1-2; D is ambiguous. This CDR3 has 8 amino acids. Trimming took 5 bases from V and 14 from J, leaving 6 bases between them. CDR3 sequence: CASSQRTF. The CDR3 coding sequence is TGTGCCAGCAGTCAGAGGACCTTC.

The chain couples TRBV20-1 to TRBJ2-7, with D perhaps TRBD2 (5 bases). Germline V gene sequence: CDR1 DFQATT, CDR2 SNEGSKA (reference sequence). Trimming took off 4 bases at V and 6 bases at J, with 22 bases between the two ends. This CDR3 comprises 15 residues. The CDR3 spells CSANLAVGLLPEQYF. CDR3 DNA: TGCAGTGCTAACCTAGCTGTTGGGCTGTTACCCGAGCAGTACTTC.

The chain employs TRBV9 and TRBJ2-7; 7 bases line up with TRBD1. J gave up 5 bases and V 3 bases, and 8 bases lay outside the gene matches. Looked up from germline, CDR1 is SGDLS and CDR2 is YYNGEE. This CDR3 is 14 amino acids long. CDR3 in amino acids: CASSAEDRRDEQYF. The CDR3, as DNA: TGTGCCAGCAGCGCAGAGGACAGGAGAGACGAGCAGTACTTC. Full variable domain (missing parts from reference TRBV9 and TRBJ2-7): DSGVTQTPKHLITATGQRVTLRCSPRSGDLSVYWYQQSLDQGLQFLIQYYNGEERAKGNILERFSAQQFPDLHSELNLSSLELGDSALYFCASSAEDRRDEQYFGPGTRLTVT.

This clonotype was seen at least ten times. The chain has TRBV2 and TRBJ1-1; D not resolved. Germline V CDR1 and CDR2: SNHLY, FYNNEI. With 3 bases removed from V and 3 bases from J, the gap between germline ends came to 8 bases. The CDR3 has 13 residues. CDR3 bases: TGTGCCAGCAGTGACGATTCGGACACTGAAGCTTTCTTT. It codes for CASSDDSDTEAFF.

The chain recombines TRBV29-1 with TRBJ2-7, with 9 positions matching TRBD1. Losses at the gene ends were 6 bases for V and 5 bases for J; bases not matched to a gene: 11. CDR1 and CDR2 (germline): SQVTM, ANQGSEA. CDR3 size: 14 residues. This CDR3 is CSVAGTGWINEQYF. The CDR3 coding sequence is TGCAGCGTAGCCGGGACAGGGTGGATAAACGAGCAGTACTTC.

This clonotype was recorded many times. V is TRBV7-2 and J is TRBJ1-6, with 7 bases fitting TRBD1. V dropped 4 bases and J dropped 6; count of bases not matched to a gene: 3. There are 14 residues in the CDR3. Germline CDR1 SGHTA, CDR2 FQGNSA. In nucleotides, the CDR3 is TGTGCCAGCAGCTGGGGGACAGCTAATTCACCCCTCCACTTT. This sequence encodes CASSWGTANSPLHF. The full variable domain, in which reference TRBV7-2 and TRBJ1-6 provide the parts outside the CDR3, is GAGVSQSPSNKVTEKGKDVELRCDPISGHTALYWYRQSLGQGLEFLIYFQGNSAPDKSGLPSDRFSAERTGGSVSTLTIQRTQQEDSAVYLCASSWGTANSPLHFGNGTRLTVT.

This clonotype appeared a few times. The chain has TRBV7-9 and TRBJ1-1; TRBD1 matches 7 bases. This CDR3 region has 17 residues. CDR1 is SEHNR, CDR2 FQNEAQ, per germline (reference sequence). After removal of 4 bases from V and 0 bases from J, the junction contained 11 bases not matched to a gene. This CDR3 reads CASSSFPRTGVNTEAFF. The CDR3 DNA follows: TGTGCCAGCAGCTCATTCCCAAGGACAGGCGTGAACACTGAAGCTTTCTTT. Based on the CDR3 plus reference TRBV7-9 and TRBJ1-1, the full variable domain is DTGVSQNPRHKITKRGQNVTFRCDPISEHNRLYWYRQTLGQGPEFLTYFQNEAQLEKSRLLSDRFSAERPKGSFSTLEIQRTEQGDSAMYLCASSSFPRTGVNTEAFFGQGTRLTVV.

This clonotype was detected a few times. One base away lies a much larger clone, so this may be a sequencing read error. The V call is TRBV4-1, the J call TRBJ1-3, with D maybe TRBD1 (5 bases). V lost 1 base, J lost 9 bases, and 7 bases lay in between. Germline CDR1 reads MGHRA; CDR2 reads YSYEKL. This CDR3 has 12 residues. The CDR3 is CASSQAGGTIYF. In nucleotides, the CDR3 is TGCGCCAGCAGCCAAGCGGGGGGCACCATATATTTT.

The chain couples TRBV7-9 to TRBJ2-7, with D perhaps being TRBD1 or TRBD2 (5 bases each). Germline V CDR1 and CDR2: SEHNR, FQNEAQ (reference sequence). The CDR3 is 14 amino acids. The ends were cut back, 6 bases at V and 6 bases at J, with 18 bases in the middle. CDR3 amino acids: CASSPLWGRSEQYF. CDR3 sequence (DNA): TGTGCCAGCAGTCCTCTATGGGGACGGAGCGAGCAGTACTTC.

This chain connects TRBV25-1 to TRBJ2-7, with a weak D call TRBD2 (6 bases). Trimming cost V 6 bases and J 4 bases, with 19 bases left between them. The length of the CDR3 is 15 residues. CDR1 MGHDK and CDR2 SYGVNS come from the germline V gene. The CDR3 coding sequence is TGTGCCAGCAGCCATTCGACTAGAGGGTTTTACGAGCAGTACTTC. It encodes CASSHSTRGFYEQYF.

This clonotype has a count of ten or more. V and J are TRBV2 and TRBJ1-1; possibly TRBD1 for D (5 bases). Between the trimmed V and J ends, which lost 9 bases and 3 bases, there was a span of 14 bases. This CDR3 is 13 amino acids long. Germline CDR1 SNHLY, CDR2 FYNNEI. The CDR3: CASSGRGDTEAFF. The CDR3 bases are TGTGCCAGTTCAGGGAGAGGGGACACTGAAGCTTTCTTT. Variable domain in full (rest from reference TRBV2 and TRBJ1-1): EPEVTQTPSHQVTQMGQEVILRCVPISNHLYFYWYRQILGQKVEFLVSFYNNEISEKSEIFDDQFSVERPDGSNFTLKIRSTKLEDSAMYFCASSGRGDTEAFFGQGTRLTVV.

This clonotype appeared many times. V usage is TRBV7-9 and J usage is TRBJ2-5, with D hard to call. CDR3 length: 10 residues. The V gene's germline CDR1 is SEHNR and CDR2 FQNEAQ (reference sequence). Deletions cut 3 bases from V and 5 bases from J, with 1 base between. The CDR3 is CASSFETQYF. The CDR3 DNA follows: TGTGCCAGCAGCTTCGAGACCCAGTACTTC.

A note on this clonotype: A read error may produce the germline difference seen at one junction end. The rearrangement links TRBV7-9 to TRBJ2-5; 11 nucleotides line up with TRBD2. CDR3 length: 18 amino acids. Per the germline V gene, CDR1 is SEHNR and CDR2 is FQNEAQ (reference sequence). The CDR3, as DNA: TGCGCCAGCAGCCAAGATCGTTTAGCGGGGGGGTACCAAGAGACCCAGTACTTC. This gives the protein CASSQDRLAGGYQETQYF.

About this clonotype itself: This may arise from a read error, as a much more abundant clone is one base away. This rearrangement joins TRBV24-1 to TRBJ2-7; no definite D call. Between the trimmed V and J ends, which lost 0 bases and 9 bases, there was a span of 8 bases. The CDR3 length is 12 residues. Looked up from germline, CDR1 is KGHDR and CDR2 is SFDVKD. Here the CDR3 DNA reads TGTGCCACCAGTGATTTGGGGCTCGTGCAGTACTTC. The encoded protein is CATSDLGLVQYF.

This clonotype occurred many times. The chain couples TRBV7-9 to TRBJ2-5; either TRBD1 or TRBD2 may fit D (5 bases each). V shed 2 bases and J shed 5 bases, with 12 bases lying between them. Germline lookup yields CDR1 SEHNR and CDR2 FQNEAQ (reference sequence). The CDR3 runs 14 residues. In nucleotides, the CDR3 is TGTGCCAGCAGCTTACCGCTGGGGACGGAGACCCAGTACTTC. Translating it yields CASSLPLGTETQYF.

The J gene is TRBJ2-7, the V gene TRBV29-1; TRBD2 agrees at 11 bases. CDR3 size: 13 residues. Germline values: CDR1 SQVTM, CDR2 ANQGSEA. V lost 6 bases, J lost 6 bases, and 7 bases stayed unmatched. Here the CDR3 DNA reads TGCAGCGTCCGACTAGCGGGATGGGGCGAGCAGTACTTC. This codes for CSVRLAGWGEQYF.

The chain is built from TRBV7-2 and TRBJ2-7, with D possibly matching TRBD1 (6 bases). CDR3 length: 13 residues. CDR1 SGHTA and CDR2 FQGNSA come from the germline V gene. Deletions cut 3 bases from V and 6 bases from J, with 12 bases between. The CDR3 DNA follows: TGTGCCAGCAGCTTGAGGGACATAAGCGAGCAGTACTTC. Amino acid sequence: CASSLRDISEQYF.

V and J are TRBV2 and TRBJ2-7; 13 bases agree with TRBD2. Germline lookup yields CDR1 SNHLY and CDR2 FYNNEI. The CDR3 is 16 amino acids. The V segment lost 6 bases and the J segment 7 bases; nucleotides outside the gene matches: 12. The CDR3 sequence: CASRTSGRSSYNEQYF. DNA of the CDR3: TGTGCCAGCAGGACTAGCGGGAGGTCCTCCTACAATGAGCAGTACTTC.

The V gene is TRBV12-3 or TRBV12-4, the J gene TRBJ1-1; D ambiguous. The CDR3 is 13 residues long. V was trimmed by 4 bases and J by 7 bases, leaving 13 bases between them. CDR3 bases: TGTGCCAGCAGTTCCACGGTTAACCTTGAAGCTTTCTTT. This gives the protein CASSSTVNLEAFF.

Only a few counts were recorded for this clonotype. The chain links TRBV12-3 or TRBV12-4 to TRBJ2-7; D is tentatively TRBD1 or TRBD2 (5 bases each). This CDR3 has 15 amino acids. The ends were cut back, 6 bases at V and 0 bases at J, with 15 bases in the middle. The CDR3 here is CASRPISDSSYEQYF. The CDR3 DNA reads TGTGCCAGCAGGCCAATTAGCGACAGCTCCTACGAGCAGTACTTC.

About this clonotype itself: One end of the junction varies from germline; a read error may be responsible. The CDR3 reads CASSYQTGEAFF. CDR3 sequence (DNA): TGTGCCAGCAGTTACCAGACAGGGGAAGCTTTCTTT. The genes are TRBV10-3 and TRBJ1-1; 7 bases map to TRBD1. Germline V lookup: CDR1 ENHRY, CDR2 SYGVKD. This CDR3 is 12 amino acids long.